This T cell receptor beta chain came from a study of blood T cell repertoires in COVID-19. The overall study: PBMCs, B-cell-depleted T cells, or T cells were the source of the cDNA or gDNA that made up the material.

The CDR3 is 12 residues long. V gave up 4 bases and J gave up 2 bases, with 5 bases separating them. Germline V gene lookup returns CDR1 SGHDN and CDR2 FVKESK. The cohort comprised adults aged about 18 to 90 years residing in under 30 US areas. Donors were grouped by their self-reported clinical history. In the authors' methods: Nucleated cell number was recorded as an estimate derived from reference gene primer amplification. Assay used: immunoSEQ multiplex PCR; TCRdb lists only in-frame clones, some missing. That table furnishes V, J and clone size, whereas the DNA furnished D and trimming. The sample has some 230,000 clones; roughly nine tenths are singletons.

Source material: PBMCs or T cells enriched from blood (not recorded which). The chain has TRBV14 and TRBJ1-2; D is ambiguous. The receptor comes from a woman under 30 in a cohort exposed to, infected with or recovered from COVID-19 (not recorded which). This chain's CDR3 is CASSRGNYGYTF. The CDR3 DNA reads as TGTGCCAGCAGCCGAGGGAACTATGGCTACACCTTC.